These T cell receptor beta chains were read from a single sample in a study of cytomegalovirus exposure and HLA in healthy donors. Produced via immunoSEQ multiplex PCR; TCRdb's table is partial and in-frame only. The listing records about 150,000 clones. Sequenced: PBMCs. The source is a woman between 50 and 59 years old in good health and CMV-seronegative. CDR3s include the opening cysteine and the closing phenylalanine or tryptophan. The order of the fields is V gene, D gene, CDR3 length, clone size, J gene, CDR3 DNA, CDR3 protein. D genes are given only for firm matches. Part of the rows lack a size; the others show once, few, many or a class for expanded clones.

v_call: TRBV30; d_call: .; cdr3_length: 15; clone_size: .; j_call: TRBJ2-1; cdr3_nt: TGTGCCTGGTGGGGGGGGGCGGACCCCTACAATGAGCAGTTCTTC; cdr3_aa: CAWWGGADPYNEQFF
v_call: TRBV29-1; d_call: .; cdr3_length: 15; clone_size: .; j_call: TRBJ2-5; cdr3_nt: TGCAGCGTTGAAAATTGGGGGGAGGACCAAGAGACCCAGTACTTC; cdr3_aa: CSVENWGEDQETQYF
v_call: TRBV19; d_call: TRBD1; cdr3_length: 15; clone_size: .; j_call: TRBJ2-1; cdr3_nt: TGTGCCAGTAGTCTTGAGACAGGGCTGGACAATGAGCAGTTCTTC; cdr3_aa: CASSLETGLDNEQFF
v_call: TRBV19; d_call: TRBD1; cdr3_length: 16; clone_size: .; j_call: TRBJ2-7; cdr3_nt: TGTGCCAGTAGTACCCCTCCCGGGACAGCACCCTACGAGCAGTACTTC; cdr3_aa: CASSTPPGTAPYEQYF
v_call: TRBV2; d_call: .; cdr3_length: 12; clone_size: medium-sized; j_call: TRBJ2-1; cdr3_nt: TGTGCCAGCAGTGATTACGGGTTTGAGCAGTTCTTC; cdr3_aa: CASSDYGFEQFF
v_call: TRBV2; d_call: .; cdr3_length: 15; clone_size: .; j_call: TRBJ1-1; cdr3_nt: TGTGCCAGCAGTGAAGTAGACAGCCAGAACACTGAAGCTTTCTTT; cdr3_aa: CASSEVDSQNTEAFF
v_call: TRBV27; d_call: .; cdr3_length: 17; clone_size: .; j_call: TRBJ1-3; cdr3_nt: TGTGCCAGCAGTTTATCGATCCCGGCAGGGTCACGCAACACCATATATTTT; cdr3_aa: CASSLSIPAGSRNTIYF
v_call: TRBV28; d_call: .; cdr3_length: 12; clone_size: .; j_call: TRBJ1-1; cdr3_nt: TGTGCCAGCAGTTGGTACAGCACTGAAGCTTTCTTT; cdr3_aa: CASSWYSTEAFF
v_call: TRBV5-4; d_call: TRBD2; cdr3_length: 16; clone_size: .; j_call: TRBJ2-3; cdr3_nt: TGTGCCAGCAGCAGGACTAGCGGGGGACTCACAGATACGCAGTATTTT; cdr3_aa: CASSRTSGGLTDTQYF
v_call: TRBV30; d_call: TRBD2; cdr3_length: 13; clone_size: .; j_call: TRBJ2-7; cdr3_nt: TGTGCCGGGACTAGCGGTTTTTTCTACGAGCAGTACTTC; cdr3_aa: CAGTSGFFYEQYF
v_call: TRBV19; d_call: .; cdr3_length: 10; clone_size: .; j_call: TRBJ1-2; cdr3_nt: TGTGCCAGTAAGGGGTATGGCTACACCTTC; cdr3_aa: CASKGYGYTF
v_call: TRBV4-2; d_call: .; cdr3_length: 15; clone_size: .; j_call: TRBJ1-5; cdr3_nt: TGTGCCAGCAGCCAAGGAACAGGAAGCAATCAGCCCCAGCATTTT; cdr3_aa: CASSQGTGSNQPQHF
v_call: TRBV19; d_call: .; cdr3_length: 12; clone_size: .; j_call: TRBJ1-2; cdr3_nt: TGTGCCAGTAGTATAGGAGGGTCCGGCTACACCTTC; cdr3_aa: CASSIGGSGYTF
v_call: TRBV7-3; d_call: .; cdr3_length: 14; clone_size: .; j_call: TRBJ2-3; cdr3_nt: TGTGCCAGCAGCACCGACTTGAGGGCAGATACGCAGTATTTT; cdr3_aa: CASSTDLRADTQYF
v_call: TRBV7-2; d_call: TRBD2; cdr3_length: 16; clone_size: .; j_call: TRBJ2-3; cdr3_nt: TGTGCCAGCAGCTTAGAAAGCGGGGGCAGCACAGATACGCAGTATTTT; cdr3_aa: CASSLESGGSTDTQYF
v_call: TRBV11-1; d_call: .; cdr3_length: 16; clone_size: .; j_call: TRBJ2-7; cdr3_nt: TGTGCCAGCAGCTTAAACGTGGCGGTCCCCTCCTACGAGCAGTACTTC; cdr3_aa: CASSLNVAVPSYEQYF
v_call: TRBV28; d_call: .; cdr3_length: 14; clone_size: .; j_call: TRBJ1-5; cdr3_nt: TGTGCCAGCAGTTTATGGGCGGATGGACAGCCCCAGCATTTT; cdr3_aa: CASSLWADGQPQHF
v_call: TRBV7-9; d_call: .; cdr3_length: 13; clone_size: .; j_call: TRBJ2-3; cdr3_nt: TGTGCCAGCAGCTTAGGAGCAGGCGATACGCAGTATTTT; cdr3_aa: CASSLGAGDTQYF
v_call: TRBV5-1; d_call: TRBD2; cdr3_length: 16; clone_size: .; j_call: TRBJ2-5; cdr3_nt: TGCGCCAGCAGCTTTGGGGGAGGAGCGGGAGTAAAGACCCAGTACTTC; cdr3_aa: CASSFGGGAGVKTQYF
v_call: TRBV19; d_call: TRBD2; cdr3_length: 17; clone_size: .; j_call: TRBJ2-1; cdr3_nt: TGTGCCAGTAGAGACAGGGTAGCGGGAGGCTCCTACAATGAGCAGTTCTTC; cdr3_aa: CASRDRVAGGSYNEQFF
v_call: TRBV4-3; d_call: .; cdr3_length: 15; clone_size: .; j_call: TRBJ2-7; cdr3_nt: TGCGCCAGCAGTCAAGAGAGGTTGAACTCCTACGAGCAGTACTTC; cdr3_aa: CASSQERLNSYEQYF
v_call: TRBV27; d_call: .; cdr3_length: 14; clone_size: .; j_call: TRBJ1-1; cdr3_nt: TGTGCCAGCAGTTTTAGGGGATTGAACACTGAAGCTTTCTTT; cdr3_aa: CASSFRGLNTEAFF
v_call: TRBV7-3; d_call: TRBD1; cdr3_length: 14; clone_size: .; j_call: TRBJ2-7; cdr3_nt: TGTGCCAGCAGCTCACACAGGGGTTCCTACGAGCAGTACTTC; cdr3_aa: CASSSHRGSYEQYF
v_call: TRBV28; d_call: .; cdr3_length: 14; clone_size: .; j_call: TRBJ1-4; cdr3_nt: TGTGCCAGCAGGTTGGACAGATCAAATGAAAAACTGTTTTTT; cdr3_aa: CASRLDRSNEKLFF
v_call: TRBV15; d_call: TRBD1; cdr3_length: 16; clone_size: .; j_call: TRBJ1-5; cdr3_nt: TGTGCCACCAGCAGGGACAGGACTAATAGCAATCAGCCCCAGCATTTT; cdr3_aa: CATSRDRTNSNQPQHF
v_call: TRBV28; d_call: .; cdr3_length: 17; clone_size: .; j_call: TRBJ2-4; cdr3_nt: TGTGCCAGCAGCATCCCTGGAGGGGGCGCTCCCAAAAACATTCAGTACTTC; cdr3_aa: CASSIPGGGAPKNIQYF
v_call: TRBV7-2; d_call: TRBD1; cdr3_length: 15; clone_size: .; j_call: TRBJ1-1; cdr3_nt: TGTGCCAGCAGCAGGGGACAGGCCCGGGGCACTGAAGCTTTCTTT; cdr3_aa: CASSRGQARGTEAFF
v_call: TRBV11-3; d_call: .; cdr3_length: 13; clone_size: .; j_call: TRBJ2-2; cdr3_nt: TGTGCCAGCAGCTCAGTGTTTCCCGGGGAGCTGTTTTTT; cdr3_aa: CASSSVFPGELFF
v_call: TRBV4-2; d_call: .; cdr3_length: 16; clone_size: .; j_call: TRBJ1-1; cdr3_nt: TGTGCCAGCAGCCAAGATCCGGAGCGTCGGGACACTGAAGCTTTCTTT; cdr3_aa: CASSQDPERRDTEAFF
v_call: TRBV2; d_call: .; cdr3_length: 11; clone_size: .; j_call: TRBJ2-1; cdr3_nt: TGTGCCAGCAGTACTAAGCATGAGCAGTTCTTC; cdr3_aa: CASSTKHEQFF
v_call: TRBV5-3; d_call: .; cdr3_length: 13; clone_size: .; j_call: TRBJ1-2; cdr3_nt: TGTGCCAGAAGCTTTAGGAGTGACTATGGCTACACCTTC; cdr3_aa: CARSFRSDYGYTF
v_call: TRBV7-2; d_call: TRBD1; cdr3_length: 15; clone_size: .; j_call: TRBJ2-1; cdr3_nt: TGTGCCAGCAGCTTTGACAGGGGGCCCTACAATGAGCAGTTCTTC; cdr3_aa: CASSFDRGPYNEQFF
v_call: TRBV27; d_call: TRBD1; cdr3_length: 14; clone_size: .; j_call: TRBJ1-1; cdr3_nt: TGTGCCAGCAGTTGGACAGGGGGTAGCACTGAAGCTTTCTTT; cdr3_aa: CASSWTGGSTEAFF
v_call: TRBV5-1; d_call: TRBD2; cdr3_length: 14; clone_size: .; j_call: TRBJ2-1; cdr3_nt: TGCGCCAGCAGAGTAGTAGCGGGAGGGAATGAGCAGTTCTTC; cdr3_aa: CASRVVAGGNEQFF
v_call: TRBV29-1; d_call: .; cdr3_length: 13; clone_size: .; j_call: TRBJ2-2; cdr3_nt: TGCAGCGTTGGTGGGGGGACGAGCGGGGAGCTGTTTTTT; cdr3_aa: CSVGGGTSGELFF
v_call: TRBV14; d_call: TRBD1; cdr3_length: 17; clone_size: .; j_call: TRBJ2-1; cdr3_nt: TGTGCCAGCAGCCATCCCGGGGCCGGGACAGGGTTTAATGAGCAGTTCTTC; cdr3_aa: CASSHPGAGTGFNEQFF
v_call: TRBV10-3; d_call: TRBD1; cdr3_length: 17; clone_size: .; j_call: TRBJ2-7; cdr3_nt: TGTGCCATCACTCCGGGACAGGGGCGCACGGGAGGCTACGAGCAGTACTTC; cdr3_aa: CAITPGQGRTGGYEQYF
v_call: TRBV7-7; d_call: .; cdr3_length: 13; clone_size: .; j_call: TRBJ2-1; cdr3_nt: TGTGCCAGCACCCCCGTGGCGCGGGCTGAGCAGTTCTTC; cdr3_aa: CASTPVARAEQFF
v_call: TRBV25-1; d_call: .; cdr3_length: 15; clone_size: .; j_call: TRBJ2-1; cdr3_nt: TGTGCCAGCAGTGGCAGGATTAGCTCCTACAATGAGCAGTTCTTC; cdr3_aa: CASSGRISSYNEQFF
v_call: TRBV11-2; d_call: .; cdr3_length: 16; clone_size: .; j_call: TRBJ2-3; cdr3_nt: TGTGCCAGCAGCTTAGATCTGGGAGTCGGAGCAGATACGCAGTATTTT; cdr3_aa: CASSLDLGVGADTQYF
v_call: TRBV27; d_call: .; cdr3_length: 14; clone_size: .; j_call: TRBJ2-7; cdr3_nt: TGTGCCAGCAGTTTATCCGCGAACTCCTACGAGCAGTACTTC; cdr3_aa: CASSLSANSYEQYF
v_call: TRBV7-9; d_call: TRBD1; cdr3_length: 14; clone_size: .; j_call: TRBJ1-5; cdr3_nt: TGTGCCAGCAGCTTCCAGGGGGCCCAGCAGCCCCAGCATTTT; cdr3_aa: CASSFQGAQQPQHF
v_call: TRBV5-1; d_call: .; cdr3_length: 14; clone_size: .; j_call: TRBJ2-5; cdr3_nt: TGCGCCAGCAGCGAAAACAGACGAGTGGAGACCCAGTACTTC; cdr3_aa: CASSENRRVETQYF
v_call: TRBV14; d_call: .; cdr3_length: 14; clone_size: .; j_call: TRBJ1-6; cdr3_nt: TGTGCCAGCAGCCAGAACAGGCACCCCTCACCCCTCCACTTT; cdr3_aa: CASSQNRHPSPLHF
v_call: TRBV28; d_call: TRBD1; cdr3_length: 16; clone_size: .; j_call: TRBJ2-7; cdr3_nt: TGTGCCAGCAGTTTAAGGGGGACAGGGGGCGTTTACGAGCAGTACTTC; cdr3_aa: CASSLRGTGGVYEQYF
v_call: TRBV19; d_call: .; cdr3_length: 17; clone_size: .; j_call: TRBJ2-1; cdr3_nt: TGTGCCAGTAGTATAGGTACCTCATACTCCAAATACAATGAGCAGTTCTTC; cdr3_aa: CASSIGTSYSKYNEQFF
v_call: TRBV29-1; d_call: .; cdr3_length: 13; clone_size: .; j_call: TRBJ1-1; cdr3_nt: TGCAGCGTTGATTTTAGCAGGGACACTGAAGCTTTCTTT; cdr3_aa: CSVDFSRDTEAFF
v_call: TRBV19; d_call: TRBD1; cdr3_length: 14; clone_size: .; j_call: TRBJ1-2; cdr3_nt: TGTGCCAGTAGTACCCGGGACAGGGAGAATGGCTACACCTTC; cdr3_aa: CASSTRDRENGYTF
v_call: TRBV4-3; d_call: .; cdr3_length: 17; clone_size: .; j_call: TRBJ2-5; cdr3_nt: TGCGCCAGCAGCCAAAACCCTTACGTACAGGGCACTGAGACCCAGTACTTC; cdr3_aa: CASSQNPYVQGTETQYF
v_call: TRBV19; d_call: TRBD1; cdr3_length: 16; clone_size: .; j_call: TRBJ1-2; cdr3_nt: TGTGCCAGTAGTAGGGTGGACAGGGAAATTCTCAATGGCTACACCTTC; cdr3_aa: CASSRVDREILNGYTF
v_call: TRBV9; d_call: TRBD1; cdr3_length: 15; clone_size: .; j_call: TRBJ2-1; cdr3_nt: TGTGCCAGCAGCGACCGGGACAGGGGGCTCTATGAGCAGTTCTTC; cdr3_aa: CASSDRDRGLYEQFF
v_call: TRBV7-3; d_call: .; cdr3_length: 15; clone_size: .; j_call: TRBJ1-1; cdr3_nt: TGTGCCAGCAGCTCCCCGGGACGGGGGAGCGCTGAAGCTTTCTTT; cdr3_aa: CASSSPGRGSAEAFF
v_call: TRBV27; d_call: TRBD1; cdr3_length: 21; clone_size: .; j_call: TRBJ1-6; cdr3_nt: TGTGCCAGCACCCATAGGTCGCGGAGGGACAGGGCTAGCTCCTATAATTCACCCCTCCACTTT; cdr3_aa: CASTHRSRRDRASSYNSPLHF
v_call: TRBV5-1; d_call: TRBD1; cdr3_length: 15; clone_size: .; j_call: TRBJ1-3; cdr3_nt: TGCGCCAGCAGCTCGACAGGGAACTCTGGAAACACCATATATTTT; cdr3_aa: CASSSTGNSGNTIYF
v_call: TRBV6-5; d_call: .; cdr3_length: 14; clone_size: .; j_call: TRBJ1-4; cdr3_nt: TGTGCCAGCAAGGCAAGGGGAATCCAAATAAAACTGTTTTTT; cdr3_aa: CASKARGIQIKLFF